This TCR beta chain was found in a study of blood T cell repertoires in COVID-19. As originally analysed: Amplifying reference gene primers gave estimates of nucleated cell counts. Clones were read by immunoSEQ multiplex PCR, and TCRdb kept only the in-frame ones, dropping some. For V, J and clone size, that table is used; D and trimming come from the DNA. The sample holds fewer than 350,000 clones; approximately 86% are singletons and the top ten take roughly 2.1%. The sequencing sample was made of peripheral blood. This TCR came from a woman in her 30s who had recovered from COVID-19.

CDR3 amino acids: CASSLGPGPNEKLFF. The CDR3 DNA reads as TGTGCCAGCAGCTTAGGCCCAGGTCCTAATGAAAAACTGTTTTTT. The chain links TRBV7-2 to TRBJ1-4; D is uncertain. CDR1 SGHTA and CDR2 FQGNSA come from the germline V gene. Trimming removed 1 base at V and 3 bases at J, with 9 bases between. This CDR3 region has 15 residues.